The TCR beta chain described here comes from a study of T cells after yellow fever vaccination. The table lists this clonotype with a few counts. CDR1 and CDR2 (germline): SGHRS, YFSETQ. The CDR3 runs 17 residues. The junction had 5 bases not matched to a gene; V was cut back by 4 bases and J by 3 bases. TCRdb fed the 5' RACE reads into MiXCR, producing one record per CDR3 protein. The profile shows more than 300,000 distinct CDR3 sequences, around 10% of them singletons. The sequences come from CD4+ T cells sorted from PBMCs, collected 45 days after the yellow fever booster vaccination. This clonotype originated in a young man who received the YFV17D yellow fever vaccine. The rearrangement links TRBV5-1 to TRBJ2-1; 15 bases are shared with TRBD2. The CDR3: CASSRTSGGVFYNEQFF. The CDR3 coding sequence is TGCGCCAGCAGCCGGACTAGCGGGGGGGTGTTCTACAATGAGCAGTTCTTC.